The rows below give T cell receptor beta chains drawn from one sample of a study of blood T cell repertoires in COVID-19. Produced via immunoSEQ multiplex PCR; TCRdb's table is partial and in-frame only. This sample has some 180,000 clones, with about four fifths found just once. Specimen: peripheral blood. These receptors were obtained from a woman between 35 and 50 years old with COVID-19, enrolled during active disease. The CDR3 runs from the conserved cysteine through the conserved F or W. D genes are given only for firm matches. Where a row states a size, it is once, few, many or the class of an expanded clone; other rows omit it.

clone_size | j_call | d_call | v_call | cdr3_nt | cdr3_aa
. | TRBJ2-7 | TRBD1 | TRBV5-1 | TGCGCCAGCAGCCTACAGGGGTTCGAGCAGTACTTC | CASSLQGFEQYF
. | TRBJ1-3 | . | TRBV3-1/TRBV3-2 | TGTGCCAGCAGCCGCCGGACAGATTACTCTGGAAACACCATATATTTT | CASSRRTDYSGNTIYF
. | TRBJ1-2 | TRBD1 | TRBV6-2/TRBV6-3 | TGTGCCAGCAGTTACCCGGGACAGACCTACACCTTC | CASSYPGQTYTF
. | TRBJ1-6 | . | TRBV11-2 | TGTGCCAGCAGCACGGGTCTCATTAATTCACCCCTCCACTTT | CASSTGLINSPLHF
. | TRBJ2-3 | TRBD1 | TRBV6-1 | TGTGCCAGCAGTGAGGGTAGGGGGCTTAGCACAGATACGCAGTATTTT | CASSEGRGLSTDTQYF
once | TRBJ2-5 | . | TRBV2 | TGTGCCCTACTGGGCGGAGGAGAAGAGACCCAGTACTTC | CALLGGGEETQYF
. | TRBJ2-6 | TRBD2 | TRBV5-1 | TGCGCCAGCTCCTTGGGGGGGGCTGGGGCCAACGTCCTGACTTTC | CASSLGGAGANVLTF
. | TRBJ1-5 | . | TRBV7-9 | TGTGCCAGCAGCATAGGGACACCCGATCAGCCCCAGCATTTT | CASSIGTPDQPQHF
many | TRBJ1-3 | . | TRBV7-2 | TGTGCCAGCAGCCCCCATCTCAGTAACACCATATATTTT | CASSPHLSNTIYF
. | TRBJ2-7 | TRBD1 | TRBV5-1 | TGCGCCAGCGCGGGACAGGGTTACGAGCAGTACTTC | CASAGQGYEQYF
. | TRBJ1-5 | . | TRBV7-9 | TGTGCCAGCAGCTCTGGGGGGGCTGGTCAGCCCCAGCATTTT | CASSSGGAGQPQHF
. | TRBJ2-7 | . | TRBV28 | TGTGCCAGCAGTTCGGGGGGCCTTCTCCACGAGCAGTACTTC | CASSSGGLLHEQYF
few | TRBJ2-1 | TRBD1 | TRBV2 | TGTGCCAGCAGTCAGACAGGGCGCGGTAACAATGAGCAGTTCTTC | CASSQTGRGNNEQFF
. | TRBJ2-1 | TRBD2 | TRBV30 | TGTGCCTGGAGTCGGAGTCTAGCGGGAGCTCATGAGCAGTTCTTC | CAWSRSLAGAHEQFF
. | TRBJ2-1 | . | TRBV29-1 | TGCAGCGCCGGACTGATCCACAATGAGCAGTTCTTC | CSAGLIHNEQFF
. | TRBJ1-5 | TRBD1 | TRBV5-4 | TGTGCCAGCAGCCTGACAGGGGAAGGGGGCAATCAGCCCCAGCATTTT | CASSLTGEGGNQPQHF
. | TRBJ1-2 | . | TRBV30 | TGTGCCTGGAGTGTACTTTCTGGCTACACCTTC | CAWSVLSGYTF
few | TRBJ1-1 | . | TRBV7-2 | TGTGCCAGCAGGAACCGGGAGTTGAACACTGAAGCTTTCTTT | CASRNRELNTEAFF
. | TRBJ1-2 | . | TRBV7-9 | TGTGCCAGCAGCTCCCCCCGACGCGGCAGGGATTACCATGGCTACACCTTC | CASSSPRRGRDYHGYTF
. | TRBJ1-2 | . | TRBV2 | TGTGCCAGCAGTACTGACTCGGTCGGCGGCTACACCTTC | CASSTDSVGGYTF
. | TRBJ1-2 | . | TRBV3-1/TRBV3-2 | TGTGCCAGCAGCACTGGAGGCGGCTACACCTTC | CASSTGGGYTF
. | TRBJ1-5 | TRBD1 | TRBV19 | TGTGCCAGTAGCCAGGGGGATCAGCCCCAGCATTTT | CASSQGDQPQHF
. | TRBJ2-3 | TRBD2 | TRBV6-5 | TGTGCCAGCAGACCTAGCGGGGGATTCACAGATACGCAGTATTTT | CASRPSGGFTDTQYF
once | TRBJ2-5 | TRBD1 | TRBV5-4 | TGTGCCAGCAGCCAACAACAGGGGGCGTTGGAGACCCAGTACTTC | CASSQQQGALETQYF